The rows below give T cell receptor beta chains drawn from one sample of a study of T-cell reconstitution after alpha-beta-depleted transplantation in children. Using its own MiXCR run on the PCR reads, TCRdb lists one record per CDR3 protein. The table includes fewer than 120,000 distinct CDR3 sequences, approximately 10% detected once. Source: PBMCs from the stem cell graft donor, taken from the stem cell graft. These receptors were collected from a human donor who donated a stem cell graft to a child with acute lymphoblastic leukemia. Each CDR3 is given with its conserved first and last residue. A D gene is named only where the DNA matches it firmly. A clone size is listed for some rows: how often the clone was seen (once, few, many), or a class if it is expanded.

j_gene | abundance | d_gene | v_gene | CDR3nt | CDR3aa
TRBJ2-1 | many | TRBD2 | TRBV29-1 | TGCAGCGCTGGACTAGCGCTAAAAGACAATGAGCAGTTCTTC | CSAGLALKDNEQFF
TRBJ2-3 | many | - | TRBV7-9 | TGTGCCAGCAGCTCCCTTGGAGTGGGGACAGATACGCAGTATTTT | CASSSLGVGTDTQYF
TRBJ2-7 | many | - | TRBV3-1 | TGTGCCAGCAGCCAAGGGGGCCTTCGGAGCGAGCAGTACTTC | CASSQGGLRSEQYF
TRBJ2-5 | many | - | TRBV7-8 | TGTGCCAGCAGCTTAGGGGACCGACCCCACGAGACCCAGTACTTC | CASSLGDRPHETQYF
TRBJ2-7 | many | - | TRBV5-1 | TGTGCCAGCAGTTTAGGCAGCTCCTACGAGCAGTACTTC | CASSLGSSYEQYF
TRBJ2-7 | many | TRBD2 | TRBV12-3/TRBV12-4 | TGTGCCAGCAGATCATCTAGCGGGGCGAGCGCCTACGAGCAGTACTTC | CASRSSSGASAYEQYF
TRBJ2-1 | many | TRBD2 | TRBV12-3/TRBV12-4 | TGTGCCAGCAGCTCCCCATTAGCGGGGCAGTTCTTC | CASSSPLAGQFF
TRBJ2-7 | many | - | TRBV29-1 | TGCAGCGTAGGGGGAGGGTACGAGCAGTACTTC | CSVGGGYEQYF
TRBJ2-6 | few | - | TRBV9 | TGTGCCAGCTCGCTTACAGGGTATGGGTCTGGGGCCAACGGCCTGACTTTC | CASSLTGYGSGANGLTF
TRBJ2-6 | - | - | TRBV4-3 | TGCGCCAGCAGCCGGGAGCGACGGTACTCCTCTGGGGCCAACGTCCTGACTTTC | CASSRERRYSSGANVLTF
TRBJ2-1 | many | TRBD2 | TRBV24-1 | TGTGCCACCAAGGGGATGGGGACTAGCGATGAGCAGTTCTTC | CATKGMGTSDEQFF
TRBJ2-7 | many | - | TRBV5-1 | TGCGCCAGCAGCTACGGGGGCGAGCAGTACTTC | CASSYGGEQYF
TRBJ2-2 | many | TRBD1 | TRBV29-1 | TGCAGCGTTGAAGACCTTTCTGGACAGGGCTTCACCGGGGAGCTGTTTTTT | CSVEDLSGQGFTGELFF
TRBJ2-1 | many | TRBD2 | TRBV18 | TGTGCCAGCTCAGACGGACTAGCGGATTACAATGAGCAGTTCTTC | CASSDGLADYNEQFF
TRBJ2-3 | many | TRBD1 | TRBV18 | TGTGCCAGCTCGAATGGACAGGGAAGCACAGATACGCAGTATTTT | CASSNGQGSTDTQYF
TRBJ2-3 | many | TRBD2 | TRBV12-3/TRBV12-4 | TGTGCCAGCAGTTCCCGACTAGCGGGGGGTTCTAGCACAGATACGCAGTATTTT | CASSSRLAGGSSTDTQYF
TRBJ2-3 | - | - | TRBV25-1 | TGTGCCAGCAGTGAATGGGGCCGCGCTGCAGATACGCAGTATTTT | CASSEWGRAADTQYF
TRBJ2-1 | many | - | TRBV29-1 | TGCAGCGTTGAAGTCCCGGGCCCAGGGACTTTCAATGAGCAGTTCTTC | CSVEVPGPGTFNEQFF
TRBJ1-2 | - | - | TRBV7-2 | TGTGCCAGCAGCCGCTCGAAGTCTGGCTACACCTTC | CASSRSKSGYTF
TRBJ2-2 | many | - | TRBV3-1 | TGTGCCAGCAGTTCGGATGGGACCGGGGAGCTGTTTTTT | CASSSDGTGELFF
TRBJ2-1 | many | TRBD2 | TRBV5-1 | TGCGCCAGCAGGCCCACTAGCGGGAGGAACAATGAGCAGTTCTTC | CASRPTSGRNNEQFF
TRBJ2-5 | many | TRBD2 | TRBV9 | TGTGCCAGCTCTAGCGGGTTCAGAACGGGGGACGAGACCCAGTACTTC | CASSSGFRTGDETQYF
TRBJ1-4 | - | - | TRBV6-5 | TGTGCCAGCAGTTACCTGTCGGCTCGTAATGAAAAACTGTTTTTT | CASSYLSARNEKLFF
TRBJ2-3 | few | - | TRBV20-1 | TGCAGTGCTGCAGAGGTCCAGCGGCGATTCACAGATACGCAGTATTTT | CSAAEVQRRFTDTQYF
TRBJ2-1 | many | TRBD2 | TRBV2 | TGTGCCAGCAGTGAAGCTCGCCTGCGGCCGAGACTAGCGGGCAAGGAGCAGTTCTTC | CASSEARLRPRLAGKEQFF
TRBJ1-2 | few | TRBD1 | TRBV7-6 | TGTGCCAGCAGCTTAGCAGGGACAGGGATCTACACCTTC | CASSLAGTGIYTF
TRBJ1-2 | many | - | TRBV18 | TGTGCCAGCTCACCAGGGGAGTGGGAAGCTAACTATGGCTACACCTTC | CASSPGEWEANYGYTF
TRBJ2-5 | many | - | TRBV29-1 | TGCAGCGTTGAGGTAACATCAGAGACCCAGTACTTC | CSVEVTSETQYF
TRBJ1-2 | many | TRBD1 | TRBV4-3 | TGCGCCAGCAGCCAGGACAGGCAACAGGGCTACGGCTACACCTTC | CASSQDRQQGYGYTF
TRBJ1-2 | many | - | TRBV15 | TGTGCCACCAGCAGAGATGGTTCCTATGGCTACACCTTC | CATSRDGSYGYTF
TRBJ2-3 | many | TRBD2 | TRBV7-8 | TGTGCCAGCAGCTCCCCGCTAGCGGGGACAGATACGCAGTATTTT | CASSSPLAGTDTQYF
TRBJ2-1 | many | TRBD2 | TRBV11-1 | TGTGCCAGCAGCGAACTAGCGGGAGGGCGAATGTTGTACAATGAGCAGTTCTTC | CASSELAGGRMLYNEQFF
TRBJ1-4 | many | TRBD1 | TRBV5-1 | TGCGCCAGCAGCCCGGACAGGAGTGCAACTAATGAAAAACTGTTTTTT | CASSPDRSATNEKLFF
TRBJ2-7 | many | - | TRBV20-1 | TGCAGTGCTAGAGCAGGGAACTACGAGCAGTACTTC | CSARAGNYEQYF
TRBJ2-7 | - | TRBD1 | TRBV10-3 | TGTGCCATCAGTGAGTCGGGGGACAGCTTTGTGGGGCAGTACTTC | CAISESGDSFVGQYF